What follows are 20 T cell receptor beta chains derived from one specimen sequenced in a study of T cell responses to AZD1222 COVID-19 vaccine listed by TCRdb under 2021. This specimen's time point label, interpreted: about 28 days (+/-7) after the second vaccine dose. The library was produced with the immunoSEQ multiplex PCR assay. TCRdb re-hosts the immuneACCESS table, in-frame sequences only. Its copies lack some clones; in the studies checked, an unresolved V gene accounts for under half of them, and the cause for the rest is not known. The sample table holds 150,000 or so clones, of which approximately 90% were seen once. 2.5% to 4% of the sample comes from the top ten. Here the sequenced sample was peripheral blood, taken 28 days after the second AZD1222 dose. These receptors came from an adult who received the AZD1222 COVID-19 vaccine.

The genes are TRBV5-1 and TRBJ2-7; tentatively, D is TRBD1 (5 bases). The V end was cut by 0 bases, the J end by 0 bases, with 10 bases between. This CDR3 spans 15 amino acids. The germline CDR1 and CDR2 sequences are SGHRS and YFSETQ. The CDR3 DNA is TGCGCCAGCAGCTTGGATATAGGGGCCTCCTACGAGCAGTACTTC. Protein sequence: CASSLDIGASYEQYF.

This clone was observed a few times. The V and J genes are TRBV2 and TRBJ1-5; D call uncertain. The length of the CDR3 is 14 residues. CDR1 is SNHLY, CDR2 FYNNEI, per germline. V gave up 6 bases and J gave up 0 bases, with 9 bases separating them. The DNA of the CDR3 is TGTGCCAGCAGCCGCCCCGATAGCAATCAGCCCCAGCATTTT. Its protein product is CASSRPDSNQPQHF.

The chain's CDR3 is CASSGELYEQYF. Here the CDR3 DNA reads TGCGCCAGCTCAGGGGAGTTGTACGAGCAGTACTTC. The chain recombines TRBV5-1 with TRBJ2-7, with D possibly TRBD1 on 6 matching bases. Germline CDR1 and CDR2: SGHRS and YFSETQ. The CDR3 contains 12 residues. Trimming pared 7 bases from V and 4 bases from J, leaving 12 bases between. The entire variable domain, with the rest obtained from reference TRBV5-1 and TRBJ2-7, is as follows: KAGVTQTPRYLIKTRGQQVTLSCSPISGHRSVSWYQQTPGQGLQFLFEYFSETQRNKGNFPGRFSGRQFSNSRSEMNVSTLELGDSALYLCASSGELYEQYFGPGTRLTVT.

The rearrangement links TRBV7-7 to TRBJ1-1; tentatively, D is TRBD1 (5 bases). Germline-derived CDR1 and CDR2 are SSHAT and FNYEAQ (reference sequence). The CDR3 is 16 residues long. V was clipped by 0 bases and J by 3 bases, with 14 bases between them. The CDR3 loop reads CASSLARGGRDTEAFF. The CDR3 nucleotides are TGTGCCAGCAGCTTAGCTCGTGGGGGGAGGGACACTGAAGCTTTCTTT. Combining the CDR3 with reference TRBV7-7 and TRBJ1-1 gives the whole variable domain GAGVSQSPRYKVTKRGQDVTLRCDPISSHATLYWYQQALGQGPEFLTYFNYEAQPDKSGLPSDRFSAERPEGSISTLTIQRTEQRDSAMYRCASSLARGGRDTEAFFGQGTRLTVV.

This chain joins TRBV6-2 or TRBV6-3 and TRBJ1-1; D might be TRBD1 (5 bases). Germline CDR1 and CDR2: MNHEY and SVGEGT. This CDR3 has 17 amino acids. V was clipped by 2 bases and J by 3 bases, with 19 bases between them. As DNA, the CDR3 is TGTGCCAGCAGTTACGAATCGCCCCAGGGCTTGGACACTGAAGCTTTCTTT. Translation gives CASSYESPQGLDTEAFF.

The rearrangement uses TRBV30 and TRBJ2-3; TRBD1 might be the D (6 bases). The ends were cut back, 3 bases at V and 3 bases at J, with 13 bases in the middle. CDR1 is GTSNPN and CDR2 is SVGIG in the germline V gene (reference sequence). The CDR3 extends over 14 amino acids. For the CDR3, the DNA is TGTGCCTGGAGGCAGGGGATGGGGACAGATACGCAGTATTTT. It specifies CAWRQGMGTDTQYF.

CDR3 DNA sequence: TGCGCCAGCAGCCAAAGTTCCGTCCACTCCTACAATGAGCAGTTCTTC. Protein product: CASSQSSVHSYNEQFF. The chain links TRBV4-3 to TRBJ2-1; D not certain. The ends were cut back, 2 bases at V and 0 bases at J, with 11 bases in the middle. This CDR3 is built from 16 residues. Germline CDR1 and CDR2: LGHNA and YSLEER.

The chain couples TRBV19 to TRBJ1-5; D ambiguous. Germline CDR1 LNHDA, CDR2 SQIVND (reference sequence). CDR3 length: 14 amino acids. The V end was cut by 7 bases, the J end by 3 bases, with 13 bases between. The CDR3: CASTTLVNNQPQHF. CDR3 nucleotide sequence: TGTGCCAGTACCACTTTGGTAAACAATCAGCCCCAGCATTTT. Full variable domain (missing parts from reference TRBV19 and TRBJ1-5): DGGITQSPKYLFRKEGQNVTLSCEQNLNHDAMYWYRQDPGQGLRLIYYSQIVNDFQKGDIAEGYSVSREKKESFPLTVTSAQKNPTAFYLCASTTLVNNQPQHFGDGTRLSIL.

The CDR3 loop reads CASGRTGRTGELFF. CDR3 bases: TGTGCTAGTGGTCGGACAGGGCGGACCGGGGAGCTGTTTTTT. The chain links TRBV12-5 to TRBJ2-2; 8 bases match TRBD1. Trimming cost V 5 bases and J 5 bases; bases outside gene matches: 4. Germline assignment: CDR1 LGHNT and CDR2 FRNRAP. The CDR3 extends over 14 amino acids.

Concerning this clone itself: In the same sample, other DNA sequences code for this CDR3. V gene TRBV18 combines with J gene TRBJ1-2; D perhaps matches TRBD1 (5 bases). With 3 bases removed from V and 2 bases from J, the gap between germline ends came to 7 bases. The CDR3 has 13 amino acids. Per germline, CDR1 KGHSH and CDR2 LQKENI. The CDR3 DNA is TGTGCCAGCTCACCGGGGGGGAACTATGGCTACACCTTC. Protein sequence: CASSPGGNYGYTF.

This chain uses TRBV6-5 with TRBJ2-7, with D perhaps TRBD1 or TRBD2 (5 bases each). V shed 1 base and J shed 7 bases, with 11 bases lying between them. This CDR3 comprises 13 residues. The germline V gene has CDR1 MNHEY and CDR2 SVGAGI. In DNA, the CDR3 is TGTGCCAGCAGTTACTGGGGGAATGGGGAGCAGTACTTC. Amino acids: CASSYWGNGEQYF.

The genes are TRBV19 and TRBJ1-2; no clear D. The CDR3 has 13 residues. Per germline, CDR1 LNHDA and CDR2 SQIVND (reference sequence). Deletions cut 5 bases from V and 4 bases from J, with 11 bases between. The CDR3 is CASSLDKGYGYTF. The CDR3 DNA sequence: TGTGCCAGTAGTCTCGACAAGGGCTATGGCTACACCTTC.

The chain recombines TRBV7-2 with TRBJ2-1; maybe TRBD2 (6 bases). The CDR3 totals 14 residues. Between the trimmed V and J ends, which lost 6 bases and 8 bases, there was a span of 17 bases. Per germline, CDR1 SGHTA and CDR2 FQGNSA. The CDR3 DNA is TGTGCCAGCAGTTCGGGACTGAATCTGGATGAGCAGTTCTTC. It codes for CASSSGLNLDEQFF.

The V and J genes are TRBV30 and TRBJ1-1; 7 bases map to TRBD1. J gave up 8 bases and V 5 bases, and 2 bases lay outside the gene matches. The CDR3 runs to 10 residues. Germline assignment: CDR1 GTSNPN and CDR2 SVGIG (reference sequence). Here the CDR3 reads CAWGDREAFF. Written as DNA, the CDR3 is TGTGCCTGGGGGGACAGAGAAGCTTTCTTT.

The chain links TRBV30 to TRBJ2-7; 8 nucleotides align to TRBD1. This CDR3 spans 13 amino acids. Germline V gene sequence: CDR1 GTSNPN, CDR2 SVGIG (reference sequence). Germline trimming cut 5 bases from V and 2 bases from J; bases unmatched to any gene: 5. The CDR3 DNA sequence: TGTGCCTGGTTGCCACAGGGGGCCTACGAGCAGTACTTC. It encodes CAWLPQGAYEQYF. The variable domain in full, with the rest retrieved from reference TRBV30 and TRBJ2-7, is SQTIHQWPATLVQPVGSPLSLECTVEGTSNPNLYWYRQAAGRGLQLLFYSVGIGQISSEVPQNLSASRPQDRQFILSSKKLLLSDSGFYLCAWLPQGAYEQYFGPGTRLTVT.

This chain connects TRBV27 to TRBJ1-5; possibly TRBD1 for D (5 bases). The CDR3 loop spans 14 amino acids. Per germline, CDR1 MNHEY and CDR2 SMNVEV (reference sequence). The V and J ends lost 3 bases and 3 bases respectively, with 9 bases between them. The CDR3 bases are TGTGCCAGCAGTTTCGAGGGGATCAATCAGCCCCAGCATTTT. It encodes CASSFEGINQPQHF.

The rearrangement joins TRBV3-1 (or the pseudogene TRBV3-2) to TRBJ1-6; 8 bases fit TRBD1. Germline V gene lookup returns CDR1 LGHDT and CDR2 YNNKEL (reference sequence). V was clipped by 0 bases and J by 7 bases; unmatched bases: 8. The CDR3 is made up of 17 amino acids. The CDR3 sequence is CASSQDRGRGLNSPLHF. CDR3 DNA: TGTGCCAGCAGCCAAGATCGGGGCAGGGGGCTGAATTCACCCCTCCACTTT.

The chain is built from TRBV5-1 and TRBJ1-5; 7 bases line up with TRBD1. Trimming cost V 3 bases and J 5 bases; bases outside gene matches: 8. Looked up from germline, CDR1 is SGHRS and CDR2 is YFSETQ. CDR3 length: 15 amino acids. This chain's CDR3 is CASSSTGQLHQPQHF. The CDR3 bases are TGCGCCAGCAGCTCGACGGGACAGCTACATCAGCCCCAGCATTTT. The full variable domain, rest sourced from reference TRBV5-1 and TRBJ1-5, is KAGVTQTPRYLIKTRGQQVTLSCSPISGHRSVSWYQQTPGQGLQFLFEYFSETQRNKGNFPGRFSGRQFSNSRSEMNVSTLELGDSALYLCASSSTGQLHQPQHFGDGTRLSIL.

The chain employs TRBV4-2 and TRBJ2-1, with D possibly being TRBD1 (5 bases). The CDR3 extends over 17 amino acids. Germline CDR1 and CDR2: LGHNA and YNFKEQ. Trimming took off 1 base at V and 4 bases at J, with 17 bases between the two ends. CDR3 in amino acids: CASSQGSTGRNYNEQFF. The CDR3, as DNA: TGTGCCAGCAGCCAAGGCTCTACAGGACGAAATTACAATGAGCAGTTCTTC.

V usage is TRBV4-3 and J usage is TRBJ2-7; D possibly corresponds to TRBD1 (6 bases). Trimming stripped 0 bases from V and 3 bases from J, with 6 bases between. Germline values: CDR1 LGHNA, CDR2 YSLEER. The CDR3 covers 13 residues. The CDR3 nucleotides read TGCGCCAGCAGCCAAGAAGGGGGCTACGAGCAGTACTTC. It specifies CASSQEGGYEQYF.